This is a list of T cell receptor beta chains from one sample in a study of OX40 agonist ivuxolimab in advanced cancers. The table came from immunoSEQ multiplex PCR; TCRdb's copy has only in-frame clones and leaves some out. The sample includes 36,000 or so clones, about 88% of them seen just once. The input for sequencing was CD4+ or CD8+ T cells sorted from blood, taken in a trial of the OX40 agonist ivuxolimab. The origin of the receptors is an adult with an advanced solid tumor such as melanoma, head and neck, liver or kidney cancer. Each CDR3 is given with its conserved first and last residue. The order of the fields is V gene, J gene, D gene, clone size, CDR3 DNA, CDR3 protein. A D gene is named only where the DNA matches it firmly. Some rows have no size entry. The others give once, few or many, or a class for an expanded clone.

>TRBV30|TRBJ2-5|TRBD2|once
TGTGCCTGGACTAGCGGGGTCGGGGGGACCCAGTACTTC
CAWTSGVGGTQYF
>TRBV15|TRBJ1-1|.|.
TGTGCCACCAGCAGAGGAAGAAACAGGGTAAACACTGAAGCTTTCTTT
CATSRGRNRVNTEAFF
>TRBV5-1|TRBJ1-4|TRBD1|.
TGCGCCAGCAGCGGGGGGACTAACAGGGGCGATGAAAAACTGTTTTTT
CASSGGTNRGDEKLFF
>TRBV6-6|TRBJ2-7|TRBD2|once
TGTGCCAGCAGTTATACTATTAGCGGGGGGTCCTACGAGCAGTACTTC
CASSYTISGGSYEQYF
>TRBV28|TRBJ2-7|.|.
TGTGCCAGCAGTTTATTCCCCCGGGGGCAGTACTTC
CASSLFPRGQYF
>TRBV5-4|TRBJ2-7|TRBD2|.
TGTGCCGCCCCTGGACTAGCGGGGGGGTTCCCTACCTACGAGCAGTACTTC
CAAPGLAGGFPTYEQYF
>TRBV5-1|TRBJ2-1|TRBD2|.
TGCGCCAGCAGCTTGCAGCGGGAGGGCAATGAGCAGTTCTTC
CASSLQREGNEQFF
>TRBV28|TRBJ1-5|.|.
TGTGCCAGCAGTTTAGACTCGGGACATCATAGCAATCAGCCCCAGCATTTT
CASSLDSGHHSNQPQHF
>TRBV7-2|TRBJ1-1|TRBD1|.
TGTGCCAGCAGCGCACAGGGGAGGAACACTGAAGCTTTCTTT
CASSAQGRNTEAFF
>TRBV5-4|TRBJ2-5|.|few
TGTGCCAGCAGCTTGGGGTTTAGGGAGTACTTC
CASSLGFREYF
>TRBV2|TRBJ2-7|TRBD2|.
TGTGCCAGCAGTAGGTCTAGCGGGAGTCATTACGAGCAGTACTTC
CASSRSSGSHYEQYF
>TRBV6-4|TRBJ2-3|.|.
TGTGCCAGCAGCCCCTCGGGGGCCCCAGATACGCAGTATTTT
CASSPSGAPDTQYF
>TRBV30|TRBJ2-5|.|.
TGTGCCTGGAGTGGGCCCTCTTGGGAGACCCAGTACTTC
CAWSGPSWETQYF
>TRBV30|TRBJ1-6|TRBD1|.
TGTGCCTGGGGACAGGGCGACTATAATTCACCCCTCCACTTT
CAWGQGDYNSPLHF
>TRBV2|TRBJ2-4|.|.
TGTGCCAGCAGTGAACATTGGGTCAAAAACATTCAGTACTTC
CASSEHWVKNIQYF
>TRBV10-3|TRBJ2-3|TRBD2|.
TGTGCCATTAGCGGGAGATCGTCAGATACGCAGTATTTT
CAISGRSSDTQYF
>TRBV18|TRBJ1-1|.|.
TGTGCCAGCTCACCGGGGATGAACACTGAAGCTTTCTTT
CASSPGMNTEAFF
>TRBV7-6|TRBJ1-3|.|.
TGTGCCAGCAGCTTAGAGGCTGGAATGTCTGGAAACACCATATATTTT
CASSLEAGMSGNTIYF
>TRBV18|TRBJ2-1|TRBD2|.
TGTGCCAGCTGTCTTACCAGCGGGGCCTCCTACAATGAGCAGTTCTTC
CASCLTSGASYNEQFF
>TRBV5-1|TRBJ2-2|TRBD2|.
TGCGCCAGCAGCTTGATCGGGAGGGCCCTCGGGGCCGGGGAGCTGTTTTTT
CASSLIGRALGAGELFF
>TRBV18|TRBJ2-7|.|.
TGTGCCAGCTCACCAAGCGTCTCCTACGAGCAGTACTTC
CASSPSVSYEQYF
>TRBV6-1|TRBJ2-1|.|.
TGTGCCAGCAGTGAGTTGGGGACCACCGGTGAGCAGTTCTTC
CASSELGTTGEQFF